A single sample is the source of the 8 T cell receptor beta chains below, sequenced in a study of blood T cell repertoires in COVID-19. TCRdb's table, derived via immunoSEQ multiplex PCR, lists solely in-frame clones and lacks some. The sample holds some 350,000 clones, about 87% seen once. The sequenced sample was peripheral blood. All receptors come from a human donor in a cohort sampled during active COVID-19.

The J gene is TRBJ1-5, the V gene TRBV5-1; TRBD1 might be the D (5 bases). The CDR3 runs 15 residues. V shed 4 bases and J shed 0 bases, with 11 bases lying between them. Germline V lookup: CDR1 SGHRS, CDR2 YFSETQ. CDR3 residues: CASSLRGDSNQPQHF. For the CDR3, the DNA is TGCGCCAGCAGCCTGCGGGGCGATAGCAATCAGCCCCAGCATTTT.

The gene calls are TRBV19 and TRBJ1-4; D remains unclear. Between the trimmed V and J ends, which lost 5 bases and 1 base, there was a span of 2 bases. Germline assignment: CDR1 LNHDA and CDR2 SQIVND (reference sequence). CDR3 length equals 12 residues. As DNA, the CDR3 is TGTGCCAGTAGTCAAACTAATGAAAAACTGTTTTTT. This encodes CASSQTNEKLFF. Looking up the rest from reference TRBV19 and TRBJ1-4 gives the full variable domain: DGGITQSPKYLFRKEGQNVTLSCEQNLNHDAMYWYRQDPGQGLRLIYYSQIVNDFQKGDIAEGYSVSREKKESFPLTVTSAQKNPTAFYLCASSQTNEKLFFGSGTQLSVL.

J is TRBJ1-1 and V is TRBV3-1 (or the pseudogene TRBV3-2); no clear D gene. Germline CDR1 reads LGHDT; CDR2 reads YNNKEL (reference sequence). With 2 bases removed from V and 2 bases from J, the gap between germline ends came to 9 bases. The CDR3 length is 14 residues. The CDR3 reads CASSQLTTNTEAFF. The CDR3, as DNA: TGTGCCAGCAGCCAATTGACAACTAACACTGAAGCTTTCTTT.

The V and J genes are TRBV14 and TRBJ2-7, with 12 bases matching TRBD2. This CDR3 is 16 amino acids long. The germline CDR1 and CDR2 sequences are SGHDN and FVKESK. V was clipped by 4 bases and J by 5 bases; unmatched bases: 9. The CDR3 loop is CASSPRTSGMADEQYF. CDR3 nucleotide sequence: TGTGCCAGCAGCCCCCGGACTAGCGGGATGGCCGACGAGCAGTACTTC.

The chain has TRBV5-1 and TRBJ1-3, with D possibly TRBD1 on 5 matching bases. Trimming removed 2 bases at V and 0 bases at J, with 15 bases between. The CDR3 extends over 17 amino acids. Germline CDR1 reads SGHRS; CDR2 reads YFSETQ. The CDR3 DNA reads as TGCGCCAGCAGCTTAGTAGGGGCGAGGTACTCTGGAAACACCATATATTTT. It encodes CASSLVGARYSGNTIYF.

Concerning this clone itself: The germline gene is not matched at one end of the junction; a read error may be the cause. The V and J genes are TRBV7-7 and TRBJ1-5; 11 nucleotides align to TRBD1. The CDR3 is 20 amino acids. Germline V gene data show CDR1 as SSHAT and CDR2 as FNYEAQ (reference sequence). The chain's CDR3 is CASSLGRDRGIYPSNQPQHF. CDR3 nucleotides: TGTGCTAGCAGCTTAGGCCGGGACAGGGGGATTTACCCTAGCAATCAGCCCCAGCATTTT.

The gene calls are TRBV6-6 and TRBJ1-3; D unclear. This CDR3 is 13 amino acids long. V lost 6 bases and J 4 bases, leaving 10 bases between the germline ends. The V gene's germline CDR1 is MNHNY and CDR2 SVGAGI (reference sequence). The CDR3: CASSSLSGNTIYF. The CDR3 DNA is TGTGCCAGCAGCTCCCTTTCCGGAAACACCATATATTTT.

The rearrangement joins TRBV7-2 to TRBJ2-3, with 10 bases lining up with TRBD2. The J segment lost 5 bases and the V segment lost 5 bases, leaving 19 bases of the junction unmatched. CDR3 size: 19 residues. CDR1 is SGHTA, CDR2 FQGNSA, per germline. CDR3 residues: CASSPRLLRLAGVGDTQYF. CDR3 nucleotide sequence: TGTGCCAGCAGCCCACGATTGCTTCGGCTAGCGGGAGTCGGAGATACGCAGTATTTT.